These 14 T cell receptor beta chains came from one sample sequenced in a study of blood T cell repertoires in COVID-19. TCRdb's copy holds only in-frame clones and misses some; the assay was immunoSEQ multiplex PCR. The sample consists of roughly 300,000 clones, 80% to 90% of them appearing once. The sequenced sample consisted of PBMCs or T cells enriched from blood (not recorded which). The receptor source for this set is a woman aged 18-29 years who had recovered from COVID-19.

This sequence joins TRBV18 and TRBJ2-7, with D possibly matching TRBD2 (5 bases). CDR3 length: 14 residues. Germline V gene data show CDR1 as KGHSH and CDR2 as LQKENI. V was clipped by 0 bases and J by 2 bases, with 8 bases between them. Here the CDR3 DNA reads TGTGCCAGCTCACCACCGAGCGGACCCTACGAGCAGTACTTC. Protein product: CASSPPSGPYEQYF.

This rearrangement joins TRBV5-4 to TRBJ1-6; the D is unclear. Germline V CDR1 and CDR2: SGHNT, YYREEE (reference sequence). CDR3 size: 14 residues. Trimming removed 0 bases at V and 7 bases at J, with 8 bases between. The CDR3 nucleotides read TGTGCCAGCAGCTTGGTTGGCAGAAATTCACCCCTCCACTTT. Its translation is CASSLVGRNSPLHF. Looking up the rest from reference TRBV5-4 and TRBJ1-6 gives the full variable domain: ETGVTQSPTHLIKTRGQQVTLRCSSQSGHNTVSWYQQALGQGPQFIFQYYREEENGRGNFPPRFSGLQFPNYSSELNVNALELDDSALYLCASSLVGRNSPLHFGNGTRLTVT.

A note on this clone: The same CDR3 can be traced to other DNA sequences in this sample. The V call is TRBV24-1, the J call TRBJ1-1; 10 bases match TRBD1. The CDR3 contains 13 residues. Germline CDR1 KGHDR, CDR2 SFDVKD. V was pared by 10 bases and J by 4 bases, with 5 bases of the junction left unmatched. CDR3 sequence: CATRQGAGTEAFF. The CDR3 DNA reads TGTGCCACTAGACAGGGGGCAGGCACTGAAGCTTTCTTT.

The chain combines TRBV11-2 with TRBJ2-5; 10 bases are a match to TRBD2. The CDR3 extends over 17 amino acids. The V and J ends lost 1 base and 2 bases, in that order; junction bases with no gene match: 7. Germline values: CDR1 SGHAT, CDR2 FQNNGV. The CDR3 loop is CASSLVLAGVGQETQYF. The CDR3 DNA sequence: TGTGCCAGCAGCTTAGTTCTAGCGGGAGTAGGGCAAGAGACCCAGTACTTC.

In this sample, this clone turned up once. The rearrangement links TRBV27 to TRBJ1-5; maybe TRBD1 (5 bases). The germline V and J ends were trimmed by 5 bases and 7 bases, with 12 bases remaining between them. Germline V CDR1 and CDR2: MNHEY, SMNVEV (reference sequence). The CDR3 consists of 13 residues. The CDR3 coding sequence is TGTGCCAGCAGTCCAAGCGGGGGACAGCCCCAGCATTTT. Its protein is CASSPSGGQPQHF.

This chain uses TRBV28 with TRBJ1-2; no clear D gene. The V and J ends lost 4 bases and 4 bases respectively, with 10 bases between them. The CDR3 runs 13 residues. CDR1 and CDR2 from the germline V gene are MDHEN and SYDVKM. The CDR3 DNA reads TGTGCCAGCAGTTCACACAGCGGCTATGGCTACACCTTC. Amino acids: CASSSHSGYGYTF.

The chain is built from TRBV19 and TRBJ2-7; D possibly corresponds to TRBD1 (6 bases). Trimming removed 1 base from V and 2 bases from J, with 12 bases in between. This CDR3 spans 15 amino acids. Per the germline V gene, CDR1 is LNHDA and CDR2 is SQIVND (reference sequence). The CDR3 region is CASSIGTAATYEQYF. The CDR3 DNA is TGTGCCAGTAGTATAGGGACAGCGGCAACCTACGAGCAGTACTTC.

The rearrangement links TRBV9 to TRBJ1-1, with TRBD1 as a possible D gene (6 bases). CDR3 length: 15 residues. The germline V and J ends were trimmed by 0 bases and 5 bases, with 14 bases remaining between them. Germline loops: CDR1 SGDLS, CDR2 YYNGEE. This CDR3 is CASSVDLGQGTEAFF. The CDR3 DNA follows: TGTGCCAGCAGCGTAGATCTGGGCCAGGGGACTGAAGCTTTCTTT.

The chain employs TRBV3-1 (or the pseudogene TRBV3-2) and TRBJ1-1; D is perhaps TRBD1 (5 bases). The CDR3 is 14 amino acids. Germline assignment: CDR1 LGHDT and CDR2 YNNKEL (reference sequence). Trimming stripped 1 base from V and 6 bases from J, with 12 bases between. The CDR3 DNA follows: TGTGCCAGCAGCCAAGGGGGCGGATTTGCTGAAGCTTTCTTT. Its protein is CASSQGGGFAEAFF.

V gene TRBV5-6 combines with J gene TRBJ2-7, with 7 positions matching TRBD1. This CDR3 spans 15 amino acids. Germline loops: CDR1 SGHDT, CDR2 YYEEEE. Trimming took 0 bases from V and 0 from J; bases not matched to a gene: 3. CDR3 nucleotide sequence: TGTGCCAGCAGCTTGGCAAGGGACAGCTCCTACGAGCAGTACTTC. This codes for CASSLARDSSYEQYF.

This clone appeared a few times. The CDR3 loop reads CASSITGTGATNEKLFF. For the CDR3, the DNA is TGCGCCAGCAGCATAACCGGGACAGGGGCAACTAATGAAAAACTGTTTTTT. The J gene is TRBJ1-4, the V gene TRBV5-1; TRBD1 aligns across 10 bases. CDR3 length: 17 amino acids. Germline V gene lookup returns CDR1 SGHRS and CDR2 YFSETQ. Trimming at V came to 4 bases and at J to 0 bases, leaving 6 bases not matched to a gene.

The chain has TRBV4-1 and TRBJ2-7; TRBD2 agrees at 7 bases. This CDR3 is 17 amino acids long. Per germline, CDR1 MGHRA and CDR2 YSYEKL. V was clipped by 3 bases and J by 0 bases; unmatched bases: 11. In DNA, the CDR3 is TGCGCCAGCAGCCAGGTCAGGGCTAGCGGTTACTCCTACGAGCAGTACTTC. This gives the protein CASSQVRASGYSYEQYF.

This clone has only one observation. The V and J genes are TRBV2 and TRBJ2-3; 12 positions match TRBD2. CDR1 SNHLY and CDR2 FYNNEI come from the germline V gene. The CDR3 is made up of 18 amino acids. V was clipped by 2 bases and J by 5 bases; unmatched bases: 11. The CDR3 coding sequence is TGTGCCAGCAGTGAAAGGCTAAGTACTAGCGGGAGGAAAGATACGCAGTATTTT. Translated, it gives CASSERLSTSGRKDTQYF.

This clone showed up just once. The chain is built from TRBV28 and TRBJ2-7; perhaps TRBD1 as D (6 bases). The CDR3 spans 16 residues. Germline values: CDR1 MDHEN, CDR2 SYDVKM. V lost 5 bases and J 2 bases, leaving 19 bases between the germline ends. CDR3 protein: CASSQGTGTDPYEQYF. CDR3 bases: TGTGCCAGCAGTCAGGGGACCGGGACGGACCCCTACGAGCAGTACTTC. The whole variable domain, filled in from reference TRBV28 and TRBJ2-7, reads DVKVTQSSRYLVKRTGEKVFLECVQDMDHENMFWYRQDPGLGLRLIYFSYDVKMKEKGDIPEGYSVSREKKERFSLILESASTNQTSMYLCASSQGTGTDPYEQYFGPGTRLTVT.